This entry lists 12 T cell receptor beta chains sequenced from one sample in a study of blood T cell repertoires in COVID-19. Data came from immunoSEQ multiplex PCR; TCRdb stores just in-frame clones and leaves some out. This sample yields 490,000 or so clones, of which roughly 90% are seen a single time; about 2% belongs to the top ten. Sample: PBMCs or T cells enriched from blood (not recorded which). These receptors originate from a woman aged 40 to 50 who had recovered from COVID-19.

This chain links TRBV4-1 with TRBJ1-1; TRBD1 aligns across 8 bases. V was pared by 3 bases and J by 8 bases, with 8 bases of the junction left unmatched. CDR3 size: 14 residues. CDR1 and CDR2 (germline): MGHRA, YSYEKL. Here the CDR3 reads CASSHPGQGIEAFF. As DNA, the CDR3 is TGCGCCAGCAGCCACCCCGGACAGGGAATAGAAGCTTTCTTT.

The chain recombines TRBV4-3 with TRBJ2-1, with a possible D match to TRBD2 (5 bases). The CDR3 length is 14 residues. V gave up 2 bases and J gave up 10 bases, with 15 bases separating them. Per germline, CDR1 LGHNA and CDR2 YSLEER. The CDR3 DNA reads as TGCGCCAGCAGCCAATGGCGGCTAGCCGGGGAGCAGTTCTTC. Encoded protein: CASSQWRLAGEQFF.

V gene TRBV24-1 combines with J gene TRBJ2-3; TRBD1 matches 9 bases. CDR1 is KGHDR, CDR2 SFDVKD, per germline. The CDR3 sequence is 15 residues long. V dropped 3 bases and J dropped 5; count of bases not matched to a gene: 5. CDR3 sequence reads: CATSDTQGAGDTQYF. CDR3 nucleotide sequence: TGTGCCACCAGTGATACACAGGGGGCTGGAGATACGCAGTATTTT.

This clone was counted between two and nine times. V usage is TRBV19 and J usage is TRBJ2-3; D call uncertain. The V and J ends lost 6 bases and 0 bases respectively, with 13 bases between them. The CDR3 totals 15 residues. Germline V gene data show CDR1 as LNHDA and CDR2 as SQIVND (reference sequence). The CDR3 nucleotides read TGTGCCAGTAGACCCATCGTAACTAGCACAGATACGCAGTATTTT. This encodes CASRPIVTSTDTQYF.

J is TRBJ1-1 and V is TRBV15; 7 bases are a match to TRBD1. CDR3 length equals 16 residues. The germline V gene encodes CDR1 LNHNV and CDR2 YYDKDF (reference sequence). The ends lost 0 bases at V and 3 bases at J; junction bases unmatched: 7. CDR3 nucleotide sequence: TGTGCCACCAGCAGAGACCCCACAGGGGTTGACACTGAAGCTTTCTTT. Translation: CATSRDPTGVDTEAFF.

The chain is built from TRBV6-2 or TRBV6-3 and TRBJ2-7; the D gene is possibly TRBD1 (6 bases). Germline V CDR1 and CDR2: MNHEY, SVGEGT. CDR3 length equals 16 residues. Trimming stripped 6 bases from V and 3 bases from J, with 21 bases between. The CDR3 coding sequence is TGTGCCAGCAGATACAAAATCCAGGGGACAAACTACGAGCAGTACTTC. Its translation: CASRYKIQGTNYEQYF.

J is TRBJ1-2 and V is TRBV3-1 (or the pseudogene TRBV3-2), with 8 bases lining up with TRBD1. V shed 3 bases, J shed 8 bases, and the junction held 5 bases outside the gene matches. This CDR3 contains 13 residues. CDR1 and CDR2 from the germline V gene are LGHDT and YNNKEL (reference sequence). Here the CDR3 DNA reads TGTGCCAGCAGCCAGGGACAGGCTGGCGGCTACACCTTC. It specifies CASSQGQAGGYTF.

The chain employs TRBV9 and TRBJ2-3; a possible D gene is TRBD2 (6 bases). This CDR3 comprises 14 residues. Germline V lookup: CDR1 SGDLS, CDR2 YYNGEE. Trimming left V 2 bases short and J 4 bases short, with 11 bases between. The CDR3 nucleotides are TGTGCCAGCAGCGTTAGACTAGGAGCAGATACGCAGTATTTT. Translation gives CASSVRLGADTQYF.

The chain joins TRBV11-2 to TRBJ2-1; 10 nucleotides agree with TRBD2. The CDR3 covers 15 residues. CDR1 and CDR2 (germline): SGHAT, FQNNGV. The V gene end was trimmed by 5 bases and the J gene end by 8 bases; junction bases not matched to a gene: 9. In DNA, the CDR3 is TGTGCCAGCAGCCGTCCGGGACTAGCGTTCGATGAGCAGTTCTTC. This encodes CASSRPGLAFDEQFF.

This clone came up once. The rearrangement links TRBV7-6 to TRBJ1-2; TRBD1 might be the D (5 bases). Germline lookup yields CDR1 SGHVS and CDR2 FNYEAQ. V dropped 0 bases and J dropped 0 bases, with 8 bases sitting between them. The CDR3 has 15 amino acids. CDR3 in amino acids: CASSLAVGANYGYTF. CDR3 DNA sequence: TGTGCCAGCAGCTTAGCGGTAGGGGCTAACTATGGCTACACCTTC.

CDR3 amino acids: CASSLMEGLGQPQHF. In DNA, the CDR3 is TGTGCCAGCAGCTTAATGGAGGGGTTGGGTCAGCCCCAGCATTTT. The chain recombines TRBV7-6 with TRBJ1-5; TRBD1 might be the D (5 bases). The CDR3 is 15 amino acids. Germline values: CDR1 SGHVS, CDR2 FNYEAQ. Trimming removed 2 bases from V and 6 bases from J, with 14 bases in between.

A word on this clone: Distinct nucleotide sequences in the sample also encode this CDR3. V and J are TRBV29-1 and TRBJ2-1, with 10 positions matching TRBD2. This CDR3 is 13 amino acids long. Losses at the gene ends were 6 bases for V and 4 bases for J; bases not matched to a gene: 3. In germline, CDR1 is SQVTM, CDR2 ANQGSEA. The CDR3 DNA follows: TGCAGCGTACGGACTAGCGGATACAATGAGCAGTTCTTC. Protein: CSVRTSGYNEQFF.